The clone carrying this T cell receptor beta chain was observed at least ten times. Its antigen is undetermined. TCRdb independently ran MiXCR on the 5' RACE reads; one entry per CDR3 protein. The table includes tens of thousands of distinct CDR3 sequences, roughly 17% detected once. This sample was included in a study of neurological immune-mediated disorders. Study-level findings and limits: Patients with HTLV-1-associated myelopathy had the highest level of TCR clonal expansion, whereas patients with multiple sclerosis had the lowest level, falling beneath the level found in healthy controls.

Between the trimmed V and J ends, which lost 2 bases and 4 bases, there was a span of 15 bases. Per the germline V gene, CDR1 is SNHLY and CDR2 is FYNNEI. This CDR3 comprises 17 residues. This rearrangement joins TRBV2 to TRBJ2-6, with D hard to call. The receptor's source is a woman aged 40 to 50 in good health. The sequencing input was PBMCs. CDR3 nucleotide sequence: TGTGCCAGCAGTGAAATGGGCACCTTCTGGGGGGCCAACGTCCTGACTTTC. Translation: CASSEMGTFWGANVLTF.